These 19 T cell receptor beta chains were all obtained from the same sample, sequenced in a study of T-cell reconstitution after alpha-beta-depleted transplantation in children (dated by TCRdb to the mid-2010s). The library came from PCR. Sequencing used an Illumina HiSeq 2500. TCR library preparation used molecular barcoding, with unique molecular identifiers applied to normalize quantification of the TCRbeta repertoire. TCRdb applied fastp at Q25 and MiXCR to the public reads, then kept only in-frame beta chains. Merged by CDR3 protein, the rows form single entries marked with the most common genes and DNA. The sample has some 490,000 distinct CDR3 sequences on record, around 12% of them singletons. Roughly 5.4% of the sample is taken by the ten largest. Source: PBMCs from the stem cell graft donor, taken from the stem cell graft. Receptor source: a human donor who donated a stem cell graft to a child with combined immunodeficiency.

This chain uses TRBV29-1 with TRBJ2-5; D might be TRBD1 (6 bases). Germline V lookup: CDR1 SQVTM, CDR2 ANQGSEA. This CDR3 spans 13 amino acids. V lost 3 bases, J lost 4 bases, and 12 bases lay in between. The CDR3 sequence: CSVESRTVETQYF. CDR3 in DNA: TGCAGCGTTGAGTCCCGGACAGTAGAGACCCAGTACTTC.

The rearrangement uses TRBV12-3 or TRBV12-4 and TRBJ2-2, with TRBD2 matching over 9 bases. The CDR3 is 13 amino acids. The CDR3 DNA reads TGTGCGATTGGAGCGGGAGGTATCGGGGAGCTGTTTTTT. Translated: CAIGAGGIGELFF.

In its sample, this clonotype was seen a few times. J is TRBJ2-7 and V is TRBV4-1; D not certain. Per germline, CDR1 MGHRA and CDR2 YSYEKL. V lost 0 bases and J lost 2, with 5 bases in between. This CDR3 contains 13 residues. The CDR3, as DNA: TGCGCCAGCAGCCAAGATCCTACCTACGAGCAGTACTTC. This translates into CASSQDPTYEQYF.

This clonotype showed up many times. The V gene is TRBV29-1, the J gene TRBJ2-7; 7 bases line up with TRBD1. The germline V gene encodes CDR1 SQVTM and CDR2 ANQGSEA. The length of the CDR3 is 14 residues. Trimming at V came to 3 bases and at J to 0 bases, leaving 5 bases not matched to a gene. CDR3 coding DNA: TGCAGCGTTGAGACAGGGATGAGCTCCTACGAGCAGTACTTC. It specifies CSVETGMSSYEQYF.

This clonotype was seen repeatedly, ten times or more. The V and J genes are TRBV20-1 and TRBJ2-7; 10 bases are a match to TRBD1. Germline V gives CDR1 DFQATT, CDR2 SNEGSKA (reference sequence). This CDR3 comprises 15 residues. V lost 6 bases, J lost 2 bases, and 10 bases stayed unmatched. The CDR3 region is CSANPGDRGTYEQYF. The CDR3, as DNA: TGCAGTGCCAACCCAGGGGACAGGGGCACCTACGAGCAGTACTTC.

This clonotype appeared many times. The chain joins TRBV20-1 to TRBJ1-1; 12 bases match TRBD1. Trimming took 3 bases from V and 3 from J; bases not matched to a gene: 5. Germline CDR1 and CDR2: DFQATT and SNEGSKA (reference sequence). The CDR3 runs to 15 residues. The CDR3 DNA follows: TGCAGTGCTAGGGGGGACAGGGGGCTGGACACTGAAGCTTTCTTT. Residues: CSARGDRGLDTEAFF.

This clonotype was counted ten times or more. The J gene is TRBJ2-2, the V gene TRBV6-1, with D possibly matching TRBD1 (6 bases). V gave up 5 bases and J gave up 2 bases, with 15 bases separating them. Germline-derived CDR1 and CDR2 are MNHNS and SASEGT. This CDR3 comprises 16 residues. The CDR3 is CASSRTGTTNTGELFF. CDR3 sequence (DNA): TGTGCCAGCAGTCGTACCGGGACAACAAACACCGGGGAGCTGTTTTTT.

This chain uses TRBV29-1 with TRBJ2-3, with 9 bases that match TRBD2. The germline CDR1 and CDR2 sequences are SQVTM and ANQGSEA. The CDR3 sequence is 15 residues long. V lost 2 bases to trimming and J lost 1 base; unmatched junction nucleotides: 4. The CDR3 loop is CSVEPLAGRTDTQYF. The CDR3 region has the DNA TGCAGCGTTGAACCCCTAGCGGGACGCACAGATACGCAGTATTTT.

In this sample, this clonotype turned up once. J is TRBJ2-1 and V is TRBV5-3; TRBD1 aligns across 11 bases. TRBV5-3 is noted as an ORF with a role that remains uncertain. V lost 1 base and J lost 2; bases outside the gene matches: 17. The CDR3 extends over 21 amino acids. The CDR3 DNA sequence: TGTGCCAGAAGCTTGTTATTAGTTGGGACAGGGGGTCATAAAACCTACAATGAGCAGTTCTTC. This gives the protein CARSLLLVGTGGHKTYNEQFF.

This clonotype has a count of ten or more. V and J are TRBV11-2 and TRBJ2-7, with TRBD1 matching over 8 bases. The CDR3 runs 13 residues. Germline CDR1 is SGHAT and CDR2 is FQNNGV. V dropped 1 base and J dropped 6; count of bases not matched to a gene: 2. The CDR3 sequence: CASSLGQGSEQYF. The CDR3 nucleotides are TGTGCCAGCAGCTTAGGACAGGGGAGCGAGCAGTACTTC. The variable domain in full, with the rest retrieved from reference TRBV11-2 and TRBJ2-7, is EAGVAQSPRYKIIEKRQSVAFWCNPISGHATLYWYQQILGQGPKLLIQFQNNGVVDDSQLPKDRFSAERLKGVDSTLKIQPAKLEDSAVYLCASSLGQGSEQYFGPGTRLTVT.

The chain joins TRBV30 to TRBJ2-3; the D gene is possibly TRBD1 (6 bases). V lost 0 bases and J lost 5, with 15 bases in between. This CDR3 has 15 amino acids. Germline loops: CDR1 GTSNPN, CDR2 SVGIG (reference sequence). For the CDR3, the DNA is TGTGCCTGGAGTGTGTACAGGGCCTATGTAGATACGCAGTATTTT. It is translated as CAWSVYRAYVDTQYF.

This chain connects TRBV20-1 to TRBJ2-1; 12 nucleotides match TRBD2. V trimming: 6 bases; J trimming: 4 bases; junction bases outside the gene matches: 16. Looked up from germline, CDR1 is DFQATT and CDR2 is SNEGSKA (reference sequence). The CDR3 is 18 amino acids. CDR3 loop: CSAYPPLASGRGYNEQFF. The CDR3 DNA is TGCAGTGCCTACCCCCCACTGGCTAGCGGGAGGGGATACAATGAGCAGTTCTTC.

The sample holds a few counts of this clonotype. This chain connects TRBV12-3 or TRBV12-4 to TRBJ1-1; 7 positions match TRBD1. J lost 6 bases, V lost 5 bases, and 6 bases had no gene match. The CDR3 contains 13 residues. The CDR3 DNA follows: TGTGCCAGCAGTGCGACAGGGAGGCCTGAAGCTTTCTTT. As protein: CASSATGRPEAFF.

This clonotype was found a few times. The chain recombines TRBV27 with TRBJ2-7, with 9 bases lining up with TRBD1. V lost 6 bases and J lost 6; bases outside the gene matches: 3. This CDR3 contains 12 residues. CDR1 and CDR2 from the germline V gene are MNHEY and SMNVEV (reference sequence). The CDR3 loop is CASRTGGSEQYF. DNA for the CDR3: TGTGCCAGCAGAACAGGGGGCAGCGAGCAGTACTTC.

A few counts support this clonotype. This rearrangement joins TRBV7-9 to TRBJ1-4, with 8 bases aligning to TRBD1. With V trimmed by 4 bases and J by 1 base, 5 bases remained unmatched. In germline, CDR1 is SEHNR, CDR2 FQNEAQ (reference sequence). This CDR3 spans 16 amino acids. CDR3 nucleotides: TGTGCCAGCAGCTCACAGGGGGTTCGAACTAATGAAAAACTGTTTTTT. Its protein product is CASSSQGVRTNEKLFF.

The sample holds many counts of this clonotype. The genes are TRBV5-5 and TRBJ2-2, with 8 bases aligning to TRBD1. In germline, CDR1 is SGHKS, CDR2 YYEKEE (reference sequence). Losses at the gene ends were 2 bases for V and 2 bases for J; bases not matched to a gene: 5. The CDR3 has 16 residues. This CDR3 is CASSFGGTGNTGELFF. The CDR3 DNA reads TGTGCCAGCAGCTTTGGGGGGACAGGAAACACCGGGGAGCTGTTTTTT.

This clonotype was detected a few times. This chain joins TRBV19 and TRBJ2-1; D is undetermined. CDR1 LNHDA and CDR2 SQIVND come from the germline V gene (reference sequence). The CDR3 has 15 residues. V was clipped by 1 base and J by 7 bases, with 14 bases between them. For the CDR3, the DNA is TGTGCCAGTAGTATAGGCCCAAACCCGGGTAATGAGCAGTTCTTC. Its translation: CASSIGPNPGNEQFF.

This clonotype showed up many times. The chain carries TRBV7-8 and TRBJ2-3, with 9 bases aligning to TRBD1. Germline V gene data show CDR1 as SGHVS and CDR2 as FQNEAQ. The junction had 7 bases not matched to a gene; V was cut back by 3 bases and J by 6 bases. The CDR3 is 15 residues long. CDR3 coding DNA: TGTGCCAGCAGCTTCGAACAGGGGGCAAGGGATACGCAGTATTTT. Amino acids: CASSFEQGARDTQYF.

The chain has TRBV11-2 and TRBJ2-1; D not certain. The CDR3 has 12 amino acids. Germline CDR1 and CDR2: SGHAT and FQNNGV. The V end lost 5 bases, the J end lost 6 bases, and 8 bases lay between the germline ends. The CDR3 bases are TGTGCCAGCAGCATGGCGTCCAATGAGCAGTTCTTC. Translated: CASSMASNEQFF.